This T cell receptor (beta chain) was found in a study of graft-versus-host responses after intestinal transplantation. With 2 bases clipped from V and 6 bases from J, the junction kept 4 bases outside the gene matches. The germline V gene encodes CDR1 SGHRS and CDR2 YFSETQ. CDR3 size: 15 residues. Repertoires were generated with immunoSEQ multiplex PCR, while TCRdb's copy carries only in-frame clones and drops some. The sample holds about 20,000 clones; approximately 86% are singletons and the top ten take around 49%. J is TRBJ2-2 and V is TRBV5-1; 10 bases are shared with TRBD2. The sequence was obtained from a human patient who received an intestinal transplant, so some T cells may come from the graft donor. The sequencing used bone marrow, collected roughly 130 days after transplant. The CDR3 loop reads CASSFSLAGAGELFF. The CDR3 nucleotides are TGCGCCAGCAGCTTTTCGCTAGCGGGAGCCGGGGAGCTGTTTTTT.